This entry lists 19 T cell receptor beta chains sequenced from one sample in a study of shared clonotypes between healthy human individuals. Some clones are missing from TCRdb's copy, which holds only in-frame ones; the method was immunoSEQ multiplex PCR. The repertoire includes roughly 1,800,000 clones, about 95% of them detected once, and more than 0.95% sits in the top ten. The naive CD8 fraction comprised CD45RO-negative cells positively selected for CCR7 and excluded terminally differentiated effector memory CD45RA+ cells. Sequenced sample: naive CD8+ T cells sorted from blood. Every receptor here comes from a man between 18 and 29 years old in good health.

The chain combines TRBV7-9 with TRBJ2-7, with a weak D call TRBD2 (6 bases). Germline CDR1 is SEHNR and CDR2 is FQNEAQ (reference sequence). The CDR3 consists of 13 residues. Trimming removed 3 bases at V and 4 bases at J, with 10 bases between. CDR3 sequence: CASSFLEGYEQYF. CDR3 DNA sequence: TGTGCCAGCAGCTTTTTGGAGGGGTACGAGCAGTACTTC. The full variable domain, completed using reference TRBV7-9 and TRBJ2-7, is DTGVSQNPRHKITKRGQNVTFRCDPISEHNRLYWYRQTLGQGPEFLTYFQNEAQLEKSRLLSDRFSAERPKGSFSTLEIQRTEQGDSAMYLCASSFLEGYEQYFGPGTRLTVT.

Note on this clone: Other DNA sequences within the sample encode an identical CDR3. CDR3 in amino acids: CASSDLTDTQYF. The CDR3 bases are TGTGCCAGTAGCGATCTGACAGATACGCAGTATTTT. This chain uses TRBV6-1 with TRBJ2-3; a possible D gene is TRBD2 (5 bases). The CDR3 contains 12 residues. Germline values: CDR1 MNHNS, CDR2 SASEGT. V was cut by 9 bases and J by 3 bases, with 10 bases left in between.

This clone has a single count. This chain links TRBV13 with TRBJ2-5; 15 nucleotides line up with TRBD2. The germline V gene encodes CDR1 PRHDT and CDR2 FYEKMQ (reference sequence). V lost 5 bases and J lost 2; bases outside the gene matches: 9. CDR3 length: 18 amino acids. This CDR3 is CASSPAGTSGRTQETQYF. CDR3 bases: TGTGCCAGCAGCCCCGCCGGGACTAGCGGGAGGACGCAAGAGACCCAGTACTTC. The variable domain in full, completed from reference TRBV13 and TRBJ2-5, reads AAGVIQSPRHLIKEKRETATLKCYPIPRHDTVYWYQQGPGQDPQFLISFYEKMQSDKGSIPDRFSAQQFSDYHSELNMSSLELGDSALYFCASSPAGTSGRTQETQYFGPGTRLLVL.

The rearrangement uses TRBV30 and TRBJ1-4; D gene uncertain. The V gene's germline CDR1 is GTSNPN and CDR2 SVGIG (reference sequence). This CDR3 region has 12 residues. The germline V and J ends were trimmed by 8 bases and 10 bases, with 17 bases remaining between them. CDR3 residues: CAEGSHRGKLFF. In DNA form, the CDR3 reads TGTGCCGAGGGCTCCCATCGTGGAAAACTGTTTTTT.

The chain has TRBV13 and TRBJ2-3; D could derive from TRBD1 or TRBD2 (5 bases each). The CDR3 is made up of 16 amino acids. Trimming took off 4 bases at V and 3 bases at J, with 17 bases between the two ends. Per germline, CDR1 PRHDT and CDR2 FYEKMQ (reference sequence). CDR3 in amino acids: CASSSGDLWGTDTQYF. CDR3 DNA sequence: TGTGCCAGCAGCTCTGGCGACCTCTGGGGGACAGATACGCAGTATTTT.

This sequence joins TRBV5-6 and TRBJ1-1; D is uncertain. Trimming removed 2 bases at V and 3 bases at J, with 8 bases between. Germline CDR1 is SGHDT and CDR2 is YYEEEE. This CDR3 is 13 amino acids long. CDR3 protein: CASSFQPDTEAFF. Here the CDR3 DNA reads TGTGCCAGCAGCTTTCAGCCCGACACTGAAGCTTTCTTT.

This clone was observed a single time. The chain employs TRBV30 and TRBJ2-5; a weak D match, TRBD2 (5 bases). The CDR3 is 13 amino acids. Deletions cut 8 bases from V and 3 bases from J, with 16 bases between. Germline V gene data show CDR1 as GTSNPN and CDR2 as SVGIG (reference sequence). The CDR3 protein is CALRDSREETQYF. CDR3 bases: TGTGCCCTACGGGATTCCCGAGAAGAGACCCAGTACTTC.

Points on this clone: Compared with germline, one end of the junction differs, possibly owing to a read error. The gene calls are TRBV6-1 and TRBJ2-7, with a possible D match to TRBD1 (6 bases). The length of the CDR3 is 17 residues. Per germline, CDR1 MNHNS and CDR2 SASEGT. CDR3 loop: CASSEFGGRGPSYEQCF. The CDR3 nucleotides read TGTGCCAGCAGTGAATTCGGTGGCAGGGGACCCTCCTACGAGCAGTGCTTC.

The CDR3 loop reads CASSLRQQAETQYF. In DNA form, the CDR3 reads TGTGCCAGCAGCTTACGACAGCAGGCCGAGACCCAGTACTTC. V gene TRBV13 combines with J gene TRBJ2-5; D may be TRBD1 (5 bases). V was pared by 2 bases and J by 5 bases, with 12 bases between. The length of the CDR3 is 14 residues. Germline V CDR1 and CDR2: PRHDT, FYEKMQ (reference sequence).

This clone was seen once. The CDR3 loop is CASSLALTGPYTDTQYF. CDR3 bases: TGCGCCAGCAGCTTGGCGTTAACAGGGCCCTACACAGATACGCAGTATTTT. The chain joins TRBV5-1 to TRBJ2-3; perhaps TRBD1 as D (6 bases). The V gene's germline CDR1 is SGHRS and CDR2 YFSETQ. The CDR3 covers 17 residues. The V and J ends lost 0 bases and 2 bases respectively, with 16 bases between them.

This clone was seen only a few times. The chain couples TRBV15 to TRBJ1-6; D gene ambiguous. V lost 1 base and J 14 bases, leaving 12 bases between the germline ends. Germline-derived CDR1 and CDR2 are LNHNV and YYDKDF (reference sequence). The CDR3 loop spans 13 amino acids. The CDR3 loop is CATSRVPSDALHF. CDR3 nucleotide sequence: TGTGCCACCAGCAGAGTTCCCTCCGACGCCCTCCACTTT. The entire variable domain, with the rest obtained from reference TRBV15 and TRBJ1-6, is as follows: DAMVIQNPRYQVTQFGKPVTLSCSQTLNHNVMYWYQQKSSQAPKLLFHYYDKDFNNEADTPDNFQSRRPNTSFCFLDIRSPGLGDTAMYLCATSRVPSDALHFGNGTRLTVT.

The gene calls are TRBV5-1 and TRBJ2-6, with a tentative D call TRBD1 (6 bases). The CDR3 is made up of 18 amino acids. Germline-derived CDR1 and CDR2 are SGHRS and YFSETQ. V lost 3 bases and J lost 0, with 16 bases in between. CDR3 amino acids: CASSSNRVTLSGANVLTF. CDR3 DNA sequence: TGCGCCAGCAGCTCAAACAGGGTAACACTCTCTGGGGCCAACGTCCTGACTTTC.

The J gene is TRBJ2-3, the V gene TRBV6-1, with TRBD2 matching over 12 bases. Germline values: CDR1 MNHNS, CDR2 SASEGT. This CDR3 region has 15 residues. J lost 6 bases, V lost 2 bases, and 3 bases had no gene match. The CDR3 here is CASSEPSGGVDTQYF. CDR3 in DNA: TGTGCCAGCAGTGAACCTAGCGGGGGGGTCGATACGCAGTATTTT.

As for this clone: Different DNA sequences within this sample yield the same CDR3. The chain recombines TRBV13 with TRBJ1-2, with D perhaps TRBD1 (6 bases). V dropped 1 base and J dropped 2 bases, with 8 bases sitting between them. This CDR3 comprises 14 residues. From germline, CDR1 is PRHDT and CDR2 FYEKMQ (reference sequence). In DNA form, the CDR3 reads TGTGCCAGCAGCTTAGAAGGGGGGAACTATGGCTACACCTTC. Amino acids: CASSLEGGNYGYTF.

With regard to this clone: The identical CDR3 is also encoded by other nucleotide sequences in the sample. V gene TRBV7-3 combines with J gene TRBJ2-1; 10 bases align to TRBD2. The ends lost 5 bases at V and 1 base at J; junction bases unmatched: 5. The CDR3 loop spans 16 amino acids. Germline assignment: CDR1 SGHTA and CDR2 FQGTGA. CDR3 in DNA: TGTGCCAGCAGCCTCAGCGGGGGGGCTTCCTACAATGAGCAGTTCTTC. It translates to CASSLSGGASYNEQFF.

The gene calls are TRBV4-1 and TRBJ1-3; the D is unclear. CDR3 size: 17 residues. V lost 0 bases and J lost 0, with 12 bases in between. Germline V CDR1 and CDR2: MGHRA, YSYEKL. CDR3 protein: CASSQDRPHDSGNTIYF. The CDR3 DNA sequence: TGCGCCAGCAGCCAAGATAGGCCCCACGACTCTGGAAACACCATATATTTT.

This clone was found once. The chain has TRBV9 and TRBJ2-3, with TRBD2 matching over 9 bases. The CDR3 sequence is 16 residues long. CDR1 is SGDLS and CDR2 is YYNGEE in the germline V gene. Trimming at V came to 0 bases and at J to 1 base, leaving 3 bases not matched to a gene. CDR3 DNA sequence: TGTGCCAGCAGCGTAGGACTAGCGGCTGGCACAGATACGCAGTATTTT. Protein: CASSVGLAAGTDTQYF.

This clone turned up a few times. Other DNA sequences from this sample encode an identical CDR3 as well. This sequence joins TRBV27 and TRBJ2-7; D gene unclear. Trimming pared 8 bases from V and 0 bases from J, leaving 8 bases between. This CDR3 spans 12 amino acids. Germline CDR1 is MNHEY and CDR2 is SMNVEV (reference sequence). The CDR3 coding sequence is TGTGCCAGCGGTCAGTTCTCCTACGAGCAGTACTTC. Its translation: CASGQFSYEQYF.

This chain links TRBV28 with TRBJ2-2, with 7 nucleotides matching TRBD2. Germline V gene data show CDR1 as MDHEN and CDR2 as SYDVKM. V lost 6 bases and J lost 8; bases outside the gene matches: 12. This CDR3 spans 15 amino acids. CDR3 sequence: CASSHQRGGWGELFF. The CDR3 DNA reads TGTGCCAGCAGCCATCAGCGGGGCGGTTGGGGGGAGCTGTTTTTT.